The 6 T cell receptor beta chains reported below all come from one sample, sequenced in a study of circulating tumor DNA in untreated peripheral T-cell lymphoma. Data came from immunoSEQ multiplex PCR; TCRdb stores just in-frame clones and leaves some out. The table has a few hundred clones, approximately 90% seen once; the top ten hold around 0.96%. Sequencing used cell-free DNA from blood serum. The receptors were gathered from a human donor with peripheral T-cell lymphoma.

This chain connects TRBV7-9 to TRBJ1-2; D not certain. Trimming pared 5 bases from V and 10 bases from J, leaving 17 bases between. CDR1 is SEHNR and CDR2 is FQNEAQ in the germline V gene (reference sequence). CDR3 size: 13 residues. The CDR3 loop reads CASSLGIENPYTF. The DNA for the CDR3 is TGTGCCAGCAGCCTCGGGATAGAAAATCCCTACACCTTC.

This clone came up a few times. V and J are TRBV27 and TRBJ2-7; a weak D match, TRBD1 (7 bases). Per the germline V gene, CDR1 is MNHEY and CDR2 is SMNVEV (reference sequence). Trimming cost V 10 bases and J 3 bases, with 16 bases left between them. The CDR3 has 13 residues. CDR3 residues: CAMRGQRLYEQYV. CDR3 in DNA: TGTGCCATGCGGGGACAGCGGCTCTACGAGCAGTACGTC.

The chain is built from TRBV4-2 and TRBJ2-1; D is unresolved. Germline V gene sequence: CDR1 LGHNA, CDR2 YNFKEQ. Trimming shortened V by 0 bases and J by 0 bases, and 9 bases separated the two germline ends. The length of the CDR3 is 16 residues. The CDR3 DNA reads as TGTGCCAGCAGCCAAGACTTCTCTAGCTCCTACAATGAGCAGTTCTTC. It encodes CASSQDFSSSYNEQFF.

The table lists this clone with a count of one. This rearrangement joins TRBV15 to TRBJ2-5; D may be TRBD1 (6 bases). V was shortened by 3 bases and J by 0 bases, with 14 bases between the two germline ends. Germline CDR1 and CDR2: LNHNV and YYDKDF (reference sequence). The length of the CDR3 is 16 residues. The DNA of the CDR3 is TGTGCCACCAGCAGCTCTGAGGGGGTTCACCAAGAGACCCAGTACTTC. Protein sequence: CATSSSEGVHQETQYF.

The chain combines TRBV6-5 with TRBJ1-6; 9 positions match TRBD1. This CDR3 is 15 amino acids long. Germline CDR1 and CDR2: MNHEY and SVGAGI. V lost 6 bases and J lost 6; bases outside the gene matches: 6. This CDR3 is CASRPRGQGNSPLHF. DNA of the CDR3: TGTGCCAGCAGACCCCGGGGACAGGGTAATTCACCCCTCCACTTT.

The chain carries TRBV5-6 and TRBJ1-2; TRBD1 matches at 7 bases. Germline lookup yields CDR1 SGHDT and CDR2 YYEEEE. The J segment lost 5 bases and the V segment lost 6 bases, leaving 7 bases of the junction unmatched. This CDR3 has 13 amino acids. In DNA, the CDR3 is TGTGCCAGCACCGGCAGGGGGATGTATGGCTACACCTTC. Protein sequence: CASTGRGMYGYTF. The whole variable domain, filled in from reference TRBV5-6 and TRBJ1-2, reads DAGVTQSPTHLIKTRGQQVTLRCSPKSGHDTVSWYQQALGQGPQFIFQYYEEEERQRGNFPDRFSGHQFPNYSSELNVNALLLGDSALYLCASTGRGMYGYTFGSGTRLTVV.